One sample yielded the 27 T cell receptor beta chains listed below, sequenced in a study of cytomegalovirus exposure and HLA in healthy donors. PCR was performed using 60 Vbeta and 13 Jbeta primers. Method: immunoSEQ multiplex PCR; TCRdb's copy keeps in-frame clones and lacks some. The sample records roughly 100,000 clones, roughly three quarters being singletons. Input material: PBMCs. Every receptor here comes from a woman between 18 and 29 years old in good health and CMV-seropositive.

The chain combines TRBV5-4 with TRBJ2-3; 7 nucleotides match TRBD1. This CDR3 region has 16 residues. The V and J ends lost 0 bases and 2 bases, in that order; junction bases with no gene match: 6. Germline CDR1 and CDR2: SGHNT and YYREEE (reference sequence). CDR3 bases: TGTGCCAGCAGCTTGGGACAGGGAGCCCCCACAGATACGCAGTATTTT. Protein product: CASSLGQGAPTDTQYF. The full variable domain, rest sourced from reference TRBV5-4 and TRBJ2-3, is ETGVTQSPTHLIKTRGQQVTLRCSSQSGHNTVSWYQQALGQGPQFIFQYYREEENGRGNFPPRFSGLQFPNYSSELNVNALELDDSALYLCASSLGQGAPTDTQYFGPGTRLTVL.

The chain links TRBV27 to TRBJ2-2; TRBD1 aligns across 8 bases. V was clipped by 8 bases and J by 7 bases; unmatched bases: 9. Looked up from germline, CDR1 is MNHEY and CDR2 is SMNVEV (reference sequence). CDR3 length: 14 residues. DNA of the CDR3: TGTGCCAGCGGCCGGACAGGGAGTATCGGGGAGCTGTTTTTT. This gives the protein CASGRTGSIGELFF.

The chain couples TRBV6-4 to TRBJ2-1; 8 bases align to TRBD2. The CDR3 covers 16 residues. CDR1 and CDR2 (germline): MRHNA, SNTAGT. V was clipped by 0 bases and J by 2 bases; unmatched bases: 3. CDR3 region: CASSDSAGGPYNEQFF. CDR3 bases: TGTGCCAGCAGTGACTCTGCGGGAGGACCCTACAATGAGCAGTTCTTC.

This clone came up a few times. The chain combines TRBV6-6 with TRBJ2-2, with 7 bases lining up with TRBD2. Trimming at V came to 6 bases and at J to 1 base, leaving 5 bases not matched to a gene. The CDR3 extends over 15 amino acids. Looked up from germline, CDR1 is MNHNY and CDR2 is SVGAGI (reference sequence). CDR3 residues: CASRRASGNTGELFF. CDR3 DNA sequence: TGTGCCAGCAGGAGGGCTAGCGGGAACACCGGGGAGCTGTTTTTT.

This chain joins TRBV7-3 and TRBJ2-2; D may be TRBD2 (5 bases). This CDR3 is built from 16 residues. Deletions cut 2 bases from V and 5 bases from J, with 15 bases between. Germline assignment: CDR1 SGHTA and CDR2 FQGTGA. This CDR3 reads CASSLHGSVMTGELFF. CDR3 DNA sequence: TGTGCCAGCAGCTTACATGGTAGCGTAATGACCGGGGAGCTGTTTTTT.

The rearrangement links TRBV5-1 to TRBJ2-1, with 7 bases identical to TRBD2. This CDR3 is built from 14 residues. Germline V gene data show CDR1 as SGHRS and CDR2 as YFSETQ. V gave up 2 bases and J gave up 5 bases; unmatched junction bases: 4. CDR3 DNA sequence: TGCGCCAGCAGCTTTGCGGGGGTGAACAATGAGCAGTTCTTC. Translated, it gives CASSFAGVNNEQFF.

CDR3 coding DNA: TGTGCCAGCAGCGTTCCGGGACAGAAAGAGACCCAGTACTTC. Its translation is CASSVPGQKETQYF. J is TRBJ2-5 and V is TRBV7-9; 7 bases are a match to TRBD1. The CDR3 consists of 14 residues. Germline values: CDR1 SEHNR, CDR2 FQNEAQ (reference sequence). V shed 5 bases and J 3 bases; nucleotides not matched to a gene: 6.

The rearrangement links TRBV6-6 to TRBJ2-3, with D tentatively TRBD2 (6 bases). Trimming took 5 bases from V and 4 from J, leaving 16 bases between them. This CDR3 has 15 amino acids. The germline V gene has CDR1 MNHNY and CDR2 SVGAGI (reference sequence). CDR3 sequence: CASSPVLASSDTQYF. CDR3 DNA sequence: TGTGCCAGCAGTCCCGTACTAGCATCCTCAGATACGCAGTATTTT.

The CDR3 region is CASSPLGQGEEETQYF. The CDR3 bases are TGTGCCAGCAGCCCCCTCGGGCAGGGTGAGGAGGAGACCCAGTACTTC. The chain employs TRBV2 and TRBJ2-5, with D possibly matching TRBD1 (5 bases). This CDR3 contains 16 residues. Trimming removed 6 bases from V and 5 bases from J, with 22 bases in between. Germline CDR1 is SNHLY and CDR2 is FYNNEI.

The table lists this clone with a few counts. The chain recombines TRBV2 with TRBJ1-5; TRBD1 is a possible D gene (6 bases). V shed 7 bases and J shed 5 bases, with 15 bases lying between them. The CDR3 spans 14 residues. Germline-derived CDR1 and CDR2 are SNHLY and FYNNEI. This chain's CDR3 is CASTDLGADQPQHF. Here the CDR3 DNA reads TGTGCCAGCACTGATTTGGGGGCGGATCAGCCCCAGCATTTT. Using reference TRBV2 and TRBJ1-5 for the parts outside the CDR3, the full variable domain is EPEVTQTPSHQVTQMGQEVILRCVPISNHLYFYWYRQILGQKVEFLVSFYNNEISEKSEIFDDQFSVERPDGSNFTLKIRSTKLEDSAMYFCASTDLGADQPQHFGDGTRLSIL.

The CDR3 DNA is TGCGCCAGCAGTAGTAGCGGGGGACAGTACAATGAGCAGTTCTTC. This sequence encodes CASSSSGGQYNEQFF. The rearrangement uses TRBV10-1 and TRBJ2-1; 9 positions match TRBD2. Per germline, CDR1 WNHNN and CDR2 SYGVQD (reference sequence). J was trimmed by 4 bases and V by 5 bases; bases with no gene match: 6. The CDR3 totals 15 residues.

The V and J genes are TRBV28 and TRBJ1-4; D might be TRBD1 (5 bases). From germline, CDR1 is MDHEN and CDR2 SYDVKM. With 1 base removed from V and 14 bases from J, the gap between germline ends came to 11 bases. This CDR3 contains 12 residues. Here the CDR3 reads CASSLYRRTLFF. The CDR3 region has the DNA TGTGCCAGCAGTTTATACAGGCGGACCCTGTTTTTT.

The chain couples TRBV7-9 to TRBJ2-1, with D maybe TRBD2 (6 bases). This CDR3 comprises 15 residues. CDR1 and CDR2 from the germline V gene are SEHNR and FQNEAQ (reference sequence). V gave up 8 bases and J gave up 0 bases, with 14 bases separating them. CDR3 protein: CASRETVSSYNEQFF. Written as DNA, the CDR3 is TGTGCCAGCCGGGAGACGGTAAGCTCCTACAATGAGCAGTTCTTC.

The V gene is TRBV28, the J gene TRBJ1-2; TRBD1 might be the D (6 bases). The CDR3 loop spans 15 amino acids. Germline values: CDR1 MDHEN, CDR2 SYDVKM. V was pared by 3 bases and J by 5 bases, with 16 bases between. The DNA for the CDR3 is TGTGCCAGCAGTTTCCTCTTGGAGGGGGGGTATGGCTACACCTTC. This sequence encodes CASSFLLEGGYGYTF.

V usage is TRBV27 and J usage is TRBJ2-7, with 8 bases lining up with TRBD1. In germline, CDR1 is MNHEY, CDR2 SMNVEV (reference sequence). The CDR3 has 13 amino acids. V dropped 5 bases and J dropped 7; count of bases not matched to a gene: 7. CDR3 sequence reads: CASSQTTGVEQYF. CDR3 in DNA: TGTGCCAGCAGTCAGACGACAGGGGTTGAGCAGTACTTC.

J is TRBJ2-5 and V is TRBV7-3; no clear D gene. The ends were cut back, 3 bases at V and 4 bases at J, with 9 bases in the middle. The CDR3 runs 13 residues. Germline V gene lookup returns CDR1 SGHTA and CDR2 FQGTGA. CDR3 protein: CASSFRVRETQYF. Written as DNA, the CDR3 is TGTGCCAGCAGCTTTCGGGTTCGAGAGACCCAGTACTTC.

In its sample, this clone was seen a few times. The chain links TRBV6-5 to TRBJ2-1; TRBD2 is a possible D gene (6 bases). Germline CDR1 reads MNHEY; CDR2 reads SVGAGI. This CDR3 comprises 14 residues. Between the trimmed V and J ends, which lost 5 bases and 8 bases, there was a span of 16 bases. The CDR3 nucleotides read TGTGCCAGCAGTGCGGGACCGTTTGTCGATGAGCAGTTCTTC. Translated, it gives CASSAGPFVDEQFF.

The rearrangement uses TRBV7-2 and TRBJ1-1; 11 nucleotides align to TRBD1. The CDR3 consists of 16 residues. The junction had 2 bases not matched to a gene; V was cut back by 1 base and J by 1 base. The germline CDR1 and CDR2 sequences are SGHTA and FQGNSA. CDR3 in amino acids: CASSLGTGGWNTEAFF. CDR3 nucleotides: TGTGCCAGCAGCTTAGGGACAGGGGGCTGGAACACTGAAGCTTTCTTT.

The gene calls are TRBV10-3 and TRBJ2-4, with a tentative D call TRBD2 (6 bases). CDR3 size: 16 residues. V lost 0 bases, J lost 5 bases, and 14 bases lay in between. The germline CDR1 and CDR2 sequences are ENHRY and SYGVKD. The CDR3 spells CAISESTPGLENIQYF. The CDR3 DNA reads as TGTGCCATCAGTGAGTCGACTCCGGGACTTGAAAACATTCAGTACTTC.

This clone appeared a few times. J is TRBJ2-5 and V is TRBV7-2, with 11 bases fitting TRBD2. Germline CDR1 is SGHTA and CDR2 is FQGNSA. This CDR3 is 17 amino acids long. Trimming took 6 bases from V and 1 from J; bases not matched to a gene: 10. The CDR3 coding sequence is TGTGCCAGCAGTCGACTCGGACTAGCGGGTATCCAAGAGACCCAGTACTTC. This gives the protein CASSRLGLAGIQETQYF. The variable domain in full, completed from reference TRBV7-2 and TRBJ2-5, reads GAGVSQSPSNKVTEKGKDVELRCDPISGHTALYWYRQSLGQGLEFLIYFQGNSAPDKSGLPSDRFSAERTGGSVSTLTIQRTQQEDSAVYLCASSRLGLAGIQETQYFGPGTRLLVL.

The chain is built from TRBV28 and TRBJ2-7, with D perhaps TRBD2 (5 bases). The V end lost 6 bases, the J end lost 4 bases, and 16 bases lay between the germline ends. The germline V gene encodes CDR1 MDHEN and CDR2 SYDVKM. CDR3 length: 14 amino acids. The CDR3 loop reads CASRPTSAQYEQYF. The CDR3 DNA follows: TGTGCCAGCAGACCTACTAGTGCTCAATACGAGCAGTACTTC.

V usage is TRBV9 and J usage is TRBJ2-5; 8 bases are a match to TRBD2. The CDR3 spans 15 residues. Germline V gives CDR1 SGDLS, CDR2 YYNGEE. V trimming: 4 bases; J trimming: 1 base; junction bases outside the gene matches: 6. CDR3 coding DNA: TGTGCCAGCAGCACTTTAGCGGGAAGCCAAGAGACCCAGTACTTC. Its protein is CASSTLAGSQETQYF.

This rearrangement joins TRBV11-1 to TRBJ1-1, with D tentatively TRBD1 (5 bases). V was cut by 5 bases and J by 10 bases, with 17 bases left in between. The CDR3 consists of 13 residues. The germline CDR1 and CDR2 sequences are SGHAT and FQDESV (reference sequence). DNA of the CDR3: TGTGCCAGCAGCCGACAGAGTATATCGGGAGCTTTCTTT. This sequence encodes CASSRQSISGAFF.

The chain recombines TRBV5-1 with TRBJ2-3; 12 bases fit TRBD2. The germline V gene has CDR1 SGHRS and CDR2 YFSETQ. The ends lost 4 bases at V and 3 bases at J; junction bases unmatched: 6. The CDR3 has 16 residues. CDR3 in amino acids: CASSAYTSGGTDTQYF. The CDR3 coding sequence is TGCGCCAGCAGCGCCTACACTAGCGGGGGGACAGATACGCAGTATTTT.

The rearrangement joins TRBV18 to TRBJ1-5, with D maybe TRBD1 (6 bases). Germline loops: CDR1 KGHSH, CDR2 LQKENI. CDR3 length: 17 amino acids. Trimming stripped 3 bases from V and 0 bases from J, with 15 bases between. CDR3 loop: CASSPLQLTGSNQPQHF. The CDR3 nucleotides read TGTGCCAGCTCACCCCTGCAATTGACAGGTAGCAATCAGCCCCAGCATTTT. Combining the CDR3 with reference TRBV18 and TRBJ1-5 gives the whole variable domain NAGVMQNPRHLVRRRGQEARLRCSPMKGHSHVYWYRQLPEEGLKFMVYLQKENIIDESGMPKERFSAEFPKEGPSILRIQQVVRGDSAAYFCASSPLQLTGSNQPQHFGDGTRLSIL.

V gene TRBV10-3 combines with J gene TRBJ1-3; D gene unclear. Trimming left V 7 bases short and J 4 bases short, with 17 bases between. There are 15 residues in the CDR3. Germline values: CDR1 ENHRY, CDR2 SYGVKD. CDR3 sequence (DNA): TGTGCCATCACTCAAAGCAGGATTCGCGGAAACACCATATATTTT. This codes for CAITQSRIRGNTIYF.

The chain uses TRBV18 and TRBJ2-5; 7 positions agree with TRBD2. The CDR3 has 13 residues. V was clipped by 5 bases and J by 4 bases; unmatched bases: 4. The V gene's germline CDR1 is KGHSH and CDR2 LQKENI. The CDR3 loop is CASSELAVETQYF. The CDR3 nucleotides read TGTGCCAGCTCAGAGCTAGCGGTAGAGACCCAGTACTTC. Complete variable domain (other parts from reference TRBV18 and TRBJ2-5): NAGVMQNPRHLVRRRGQEARLRCSPMKGHSHVYWYRQLPEEGLKFMVYLQKENIIDESGMPKERFSAEFPKEGPSILRIQQVVRGDSAAYFCASSELAVETQYFGPGTRLLVL.